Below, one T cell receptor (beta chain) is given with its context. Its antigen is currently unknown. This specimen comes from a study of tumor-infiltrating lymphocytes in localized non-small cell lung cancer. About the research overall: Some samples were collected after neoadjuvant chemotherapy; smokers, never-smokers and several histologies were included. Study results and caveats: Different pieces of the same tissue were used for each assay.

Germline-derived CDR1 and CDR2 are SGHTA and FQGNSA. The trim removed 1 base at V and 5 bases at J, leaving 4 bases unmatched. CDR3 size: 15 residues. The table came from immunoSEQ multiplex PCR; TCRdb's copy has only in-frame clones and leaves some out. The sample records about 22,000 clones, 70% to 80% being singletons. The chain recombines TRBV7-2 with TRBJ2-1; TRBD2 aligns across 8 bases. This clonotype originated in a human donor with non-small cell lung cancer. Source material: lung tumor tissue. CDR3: CASSLVSAGDNEQFF. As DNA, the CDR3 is TGTGCCAGCAGCTTAGTTTCAGCGGGGGACAATGAGCAGTTCTTC. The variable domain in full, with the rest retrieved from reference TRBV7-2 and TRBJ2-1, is GAGVSQSPSNKVTEKGKDVELRCDPISGHTALYWYRQSLGQGLEFLIYFQGNSAPDKSGLPSDRFSAERTGGSVSTLTIQRTQQEDSAVYLCASSLVSAGDNEQFFGPGTRLTVL.